This T cell receptor beta chain was retrieved from a study of shared clonotypes between healthy human individuals. It was across several immunoSEQ plates that each subset's genomic DNA was evenly split. Here immunoSEQ multiplex PCR was the method, and the copy in TCRdb shows in-frame clones only, minus some. Of around 1,100,000 clones listed, roughly 80% are singletons. CDR3 length: 14 residues. The germline CDR1 and CDR2 sequences are MNHNY and SVGAGI (reference sequence). The V gene lost 6 bases and the J gene lost 3 bases, with 15 bases spanning the gap. This chain uses TRBV6-6 with TRBJ2-7, with a weak D call TRBD2 (5 bases). Material for sequencing was memory CD4+ T cells from PBMCs. Subset in this sample: CD45RA-negative fraction. This receptor was taken from a man between 18 and 35 years old in good health. Some clones in this sample may be carry-over from other donors' samples. Here the CDR3 DNA reads TGTGCCAGCAGCACAACTAGTAACCTCTACGAGCAGTACTTC. As protein: CASSTTSNLYEQYF.